This entry is about one T cell receptor beta chain. Its antigen remains unidentified. This specimen comes from a study of T cells in localized non-small cell lung cancer. Study-wide results and caveats: Among the tissues sampled, uninvolved adjacent lung had the highest T cell clonality, above tumor. For the top 100 tumor clones, a median about 60 also appeared in adjacent lung.

CDR1 MGHRA and CDR2 YSYEKL come from the germline V gene. The CDR3 is 17 amino acids. V lost 4 bases and J lost 2, with 19 bases in between. Produced via immunoSEQ multiplex PCR; TCRdb's table is partial and in-frame only. The repertoire holds 28,000 or so clones, more than 85% seen once, with 4% to 4.5% in the top ten. This chain joins TRBV4-1 and TRBJ2-3; D ambiguous. The source was peripheral blood, collected before any cancer treatment. This sequence originates from a female donor over 55 with stage II squamous cell lung carcinoma. The CDR3 nucleotides read TGCGCCAGCAGCCCCCGAGTGGAGAGCGTCCTCACAGATACGCAGTATTTT. Residues: CASSPRVESVLTDTQYF.